These 9 T cell receptor beta chains share one sample of origin, sequenced in a study of blood T cells in healthy people across ages. Then a second PCR, running about 6 to 11 cycles, was carried out with a sample-barcoded 5' primer and a J-beta primer mix. From the 5' RACE reads, TCRdb called clonotypes with MiXCR, one entry per CDR3 protein. This sample has almost 800,000 distinct CDR3 sequences, with nearly 60% found just once. Material for sequencing was blood. The receptors were gathered from a man aged 30 to 45 in good health.

CDR3 loop: CASSPAPGDEQYF. CDR3 in DNA: TGTGCCAGCAGCCCCGCGCCCGGGGACGAGCAGTACTTC. The V gene is TRBV9, the J gene TRBJ2-5, with D possibly TRBD2 on 5 matching bases. Matching the DNA end better, TRBJ2-7 makes the J call doubtful. Germline assignment: CDR1 SGDLS and CDR2 YYNGEE. The CDR3 is 13 residues long.

The rearrangement links TRBV20-1 to TRBJ2-5, with D tentatively TRBD2 (6 bases). Germline-derived CDR1 and CDR2 are DFQATT and SNEGSKA (reference sequence). V gave up 5 bases and J gave up 5 bases, with 18 bases separating them. This CDR3 is built from 14 residues. The CDR3 here is CSAFVGGPGETQYF. The CDR3 DNA reads TGCAGTGCTTTTGTGGGAGGCCCAGGGGAGACCCAGTACTTC.

This rearrangement joins TRBV12-3 or TRBV12-4 to TRBJ2-1; a possible D gene is TRBD1 (5 bases). The CDR3 runs to 14 residues. With 6 bases removed from V and 0 bases from J, the gap between germline ends came to 9 bases. The CDR3 here is CASSGHSSYNEQFF. The CDR3 bases are TGTGCCAGCAGCGGACATAGCTCCTACAATGAGCAGTTCTTC.

This clonotype appeared a single time. The CDR3 loop reads CASSYTTGSGANVLTF. DNA of the CDR3: TGTGCCAGCAGTTACACGACAGGGTCTGGGGCCAACGTCCTGACTTTC. J is TRBJ2-6 and V is TRBV7-2; 7 bases align to TRBD1. Germline V gene data show CDR1 as SGHTA and CDR2 as FQGNSA. The CDR3 spans 16 residues. V was pared by 6 bases and J by 1 base, with 6 bases of the junction left unmatched.

The chain links TRBV15 to TRBJ2-7, with TRBD2 identical over 7 bases. The CDR3 spans 15 residues. J was trimmed by 2 bases and V by 5 bases; bases with no gene match: 9. Germline CDR1 and CDR2: LNHNV and YYDKDF (reference sequence). This chain's CDR3 is CATSPERLAAYEQYF. The CDR3 DNA sequence: TGTGCCACCAGCCCCGAACGGCTAGCGGCCTACGAGCAGTACTTC.

Of note for this clonotype: A much larger clone sits a single nucleotide away, making a read error possible. V usage is TRBV4-3 and J usage is TRBJ2-3, with D hard to call. Germline-derived CDR1 and CDR2 are LGHNA and YSLEER. This CDR3 contains 13 residues. Trimming shortened V by 4 bases and J by 8 bases, and 13 bases separated the two germline ends. CDR3 sequence (DNA): TGCGCCAGCAGCCGAGATCGTCTGGGTACGCAGTATTTT. Protein: CASSRDRLGTQYF.

The chain uses TRBV20-1 and TRBJ2-1, with unresolved D. From germline, CDR1 is DFQATT and CDR2 SNEGSKA (reference sequence). The CDR3 contains 11 residues. The V gene lost 1 base and the J gene lost 15 bases, with 13 bases spanning the gap. CDR3 amino acids: CSARVVGFGFF. In DNA, the CDR3 is TGCAGTGCTAGAGTGGTCGGTTTTGGGTTCTTC.

The rearrangement uses TRBV6-2 or TRBV6-3 and TRBJ2-7; 11 bases agree with TRBD2. Germline-derived CDR1 and CDR2 are MNHEY and SVGEGT. The CDR3 is 16 amino acids. V was clipped by 5 bases and J by 1 base; unmatched bases: 7. CDR3 nucleotides: TGTGCCAGCAGTCGCCTAGCGGGGGGCGCTTCCTACGAGCAGTACTTC. The encoded protein is CASSRLAGGASYEQYF.

The chain couples TRBV20-1 to TRBJ1-3; D gene unclear. The CDR3 consists of 14 residues. The V gene lost 5 bases and the J gene lost 2 bases, with 13 bases spanning the gap. Germline CDR1 and CDR2: DFQATT and SNEGSKA (reference sequence). The CDR3 here is CSARAVAPGNTIYF. In nucleotides, the CDR3 is TGCAGTGCTCGAGCTGTAGCCCCTGGAAACACCATATATTTT.